These T cell receptor beta chains were read from a single sample in a study of beta chain features in type 1 diabetes. Clones were sequenced by immunoSEQ multiplex PCR, and TCRdb holds only the in-frame ones, with some missing. This table holds 860,000 or so clones, roughly 15% found once. The sample consisted of naive CD4+ T cells from blood. These receptors were obtained from a woman aged 18-29 years in good health. CDR3s include the opening cysteine and the closing phenylalanine or tryptophan. The D gene is left open where the match is weak. Clone size, where shown, is once, few, many, or a class for clones that have expanded.

TRBV28	TRBJ1-5	-	-	TGTGCCAGCAGTGCACTCCGGGACACAAGCAATCAGCCCCAGCATTTT	CASSALRDTSNQPQHF
TRBV5-1	TRBJ2-1	-	-	TGCGCCAGCAGTTCCGGGCCAGGGTACAACAATGAGCAGTTCTTC	CASSSGPGYNNEQFF
TRBV6-1	TRBJ2-3	-	TRBD2	TGTGCCAGCAGTGAAGACGCCGGGCTGGGAGGGGATACGCAGTATTTT	CASSEDAGLGGDTQYF
TRBV15	TRBJ1-2	few	TRBD1	TGTGCCACCAGCAGAGATGCCCTATCGGGACAGGGGGCGAGGGGCTACACCTTC	CATSRDALSGQGARGYTF
TRBV28	TRBJ2-2	few	-	TGTGCCAGCAGTTTACCCGGGGAGCTGTTTTTT	CASSLPGELFF
TRBV20-1	TRBJ2-7	few	-	TGCAGTGCCCGGGACATCTACGAGCAGTACTTC	CSARDIYEQYF
TRBV18	TRBJ2-7	-	TRBD1	TGTGCCAGCTCACCCCGGGACAGGTCGAAGCAGTACTTC	CASSPRDRSKQYF
TRBV7-2	TRBJ2-7	-	-	TGTGCCAGCAGCTTAGGCGGGACTCGCACGGAGCAGTACTTC	CASSLGGTRTEQYF
TRBV5-4	TRBJ2-5	few	TRBD1	TGTGCCAGCAGCACTAGACAGGGTGAGGAGACCCAGTACTTC	CASSTRQGEETQYF
TRBV25-1	TRBJ1-4	-	-	TGTGCCAGCAGTGAATCGGGGTCAGGGGCGAGGGAAAAACTGTTTTTT	CASSESGSGAREKLFF
TRBV27	TRBJ2-1	-	-	TGTGCCAGCAGTCCTGGGACCTTTTACAATGAGCAGTTCTTC	CASSPGTFYNEQFF
TRBV4-2	TRBJ1-3	-	-	TGTGCCAGCAGCTCTCGGCGACGTACGACAGGCAACTCTGGAAACACCATATATTTT	CASSSRRRTTGNSGNTIYF
TRBV7-2	TRBJ2-7	few	TRBD2	TGTGCCAGCAGCGAGGGACTAGCGGGACGAATCTACGAGCAGTACTTC	CASSEGLAGRIYEQYF
TRBV7-2	TRBJ2-3	few	-	TGTGCCAGCAGCTGGACCCCTGCAGATACGCAGTATTTT	CASSWTPADTQYF
TRBV5-1	TRBJ2-1	-	-	TGCGCCAGCAGCTTGAACAGCCCATGGGATTTCAATGAGCAGTTCTTC	CASSLNSPWDFNEQFF
TRBV28	TRBJ2-2	-	TRBD1	TGTGCCAGCAGTTTATCGCAAGGACAGGGTCTCCTGTTTTTT	CASSLSQGQGLLFF
TRBV20-1	TRBJ2-5	few	-	TGCAGTGCCACGCCTCAAGAGACCCAGTACTTC	CSATPQETQYF